A selection of T cell receptor beta chains follows, all from one sample in a study of blood T cell repertoires in COVID-19. Profiling relied on immunoSEQ multiplex PCR, and the TCRdb table lists in-frame clones only, not all of them. The repertoire holds over 200,000 clones, with approximately 84% as singletons. Sequenced input: PBMCs or T cells enriched from blood (not recorded which). These receptors originate from a man aged 18 to 35 who had recovered from COVID-19. The CDR3 runs from the conserved cysteine through the conserved F or W. Fields, in order: clone size, J gene, D gene, CDR3 length, V gene, CDR3 DNA, CDR3 protein. D genes are given only for firm matches. The size of a clone is reported for some rows only, either as once, few or many, or as a class for expanded clones.

clone_size: .; j_call: TRBJ1-1; d_call: .; cdr3_length: 11; v_call: TRBV5-4; cdr3_nt: TGTGCCAGCAGCTATGAGACTGAAGCTTTCTTT; cdr3_aa: CASSYETEAFF
clone_size: .; j_call: TRBJ2-1; d_call: TRBD2; cdr3_length: 15; v_call: TRBV7-9; cdr3_nt: TGTGCCAGCAGCTCCCCCGGGCGGGAGTGGAATGAGCAGTTCTTC; cdr3_aa: CASSSPGREWNEQFF
clone_size: .; j_call: TRBJ2-3; d_call: TRBD2; cdr3_length: 17; v_call: TRBV28; cdr3_nt: TGTGCCAGCAGTCCCTATAAGCGGGAGGGCCATCTGGATACGCAGTATTTT; cdr3_aa: CASSPYKREGHLDTQYF
clone_size: .; j_call: TRBJ2-1; d_call: .; cdr3_length: 16; v_call: TRBV7-6; cdr3_nt: TGTGCCAGCAGCCCAGGCTCCATTAGCTCCTACAATGAGCAGTTCTTC; cdr3_aa: CASSPGSISSYNEQFF
clone_size: .; j_call: TRBJ2-1; d_call: .; cdr3_length: 16; v_call: TRBV13; cdr3_nt: TGTGCCAGCAGCTTAGGGGCGGGACTCGGGGGCAATGAGCAGTTCTTC; cdr3_aa: CASSLGAGLGGNEQFF
clone_size: .; j_call: TRBJ1-1; d_call: .; cdr3_length: 13; v_call: TRBV11-3; cdr3_nt: TGTGCCAGCAGGGACAGATTGAACACTGAAGCTTTCTTT; cdr3_aa: CASRDRLNTEAFF
clone_size: few; j_call: TRBJ2-2; d_call: TRBD2; cdr3_length: 15; v_call: TRBV5-1; cdr3_nt: TGCGCCAGCAGTCCTAGCGGGAGGAACACCGGGGAGCTGTTTTTT; cdr3_aa: CASSPSGRNTGELFF
clone_size: .; j_call: TRBJ1-2; d_call: TRBD1; cdr3_length: 15; v_call: TRBV19; cdr3_nt: TGTGCCAGTAGTATTCCGGGACAGGGGCGATCAGGCTACACCTTC; cdr3_aa: CASSIPGQGRSGYTF
clone_size: once; j_call: TRBJ1-1; d_call: .; cdr3_length: 14; v_call: TRBV6-5; cdr3_nt: TGTGCCAGCAGGGTGGGGACACTTAACACTGAAGCTTTCTTT; cdr3_aa: CASRVGTLNTEAFF
clone_size: .; j_call: TRBJ1-1; d_call: .; cdr3_length: 13; v_call: TRBV10-2; cdr3_nt: TGCGCCAGCAGCCGATCCGGGGGGGCGGAAGCTTTCTTT; cdr3_aa: CASSRSGGAEAFF
clone_size: .; j_call: TRBJ2-2; d_call: .; cdr3_length: 13; v_call: TRBV19; cdr3_nt: TGTGCCAGTAAACGGGCGAACACCGGGGAGCTGTTTTTT; cdr3_aa: CASKRANTGELFF
clone_size: .; j_call: TRBJ2-3; d_call: .; cdr3_length: 14; v_call: TRBV9; cdr3_nt: TGTGCCAGCAGCCCCCAGTGGTCCACAGATACGCAGTATTTT; cdr3_aa: CASSPQWSTDTQYF
clone_size: once; j_call: TRBJ2-1; d_call: .; cdr3_length: 13; v_call: TRBV7-3; cdr3_nt: TGTGCCAGCAGCTTAATTGGCGGCAATGAGCAGTTCTTC; cdr3_aa: CASSLIGGNEQFF
clone_size: .; j_call: TRBJ2-5; d_call: .; cdr3_length: 13; v_call: TRBV5-1; cdr3_nt: TGCGCCAGCAGCTTAAGGGGTCGAGAGACCCAGTACTTC; cdr3_aa: CASSLRGRETQYF
clone_size: .; j_call: TRBJ2-7; d_call: TRBD1; cdr3_length: 16; v_call: TRBV24-1; cdr3_nt: TGTGCCACCAGTGATGCCGGGACAGGGGCTTTCAGCGAGCAGTACTTC; cdr3_aa: CATSDAGTGAFSEQYF
clone_size: .; j_call: TRBJ2-7; d_call: .; cdr3_length: 15; v_call: TRBV7-8; cdr3_nt: TGTGCCAGCAGCCTCAGGGATGGGATACCCTACGAGCAGTACTTC; cdr3_aa: CASSLRDGIPYEQYF
clone_size: .; j_call: TRBJ1-4; d_call: TRBD1; cdr3_length: 16; v_call: TRBV6-5; cdr3_nt: TGTGCCAGCAGTTACGGGACAGGGGCTCCAAATGAAAAACTGTTTTTT; cdr3_aa: CASSYGTGAPNEKLFF
clone_size: .; j_call: TRBJ1-5; d_call: .; cdr3_length: 13; v_call: TRBV2; cdr3_nt: TGTGCCAGCAGGGCTCTGGGCAATCAGCCCCAGCATTTT; cdr3_aa: CASRALGNQPQHF
clone_size: .; j_call: TRBJ2-7; d_call: .; cdr3_length: 14; v_call: TRBV28; cdr3_nt: TGTGCCAGCAGCTTGGGACAAAGCGGCTACGAGCAGTACTTC; cdr3_aa: CASSLGQSGYEQYF
clone_size: .; j_call: TRBJ2-5; d_call: TRBD1; cdr3_length: 16; v_call: TRBV5-1; cdr3_nt: TGCGCCAGCAGCTCTGGAGGCAGGGGGTTTGAGGAGACCCAGTACTTC; cdr3_aa: CASSSGGRGFEETQYF
clone_size: few; j_call: TRBJ2-7; d_call: TRBD2; cdr3_length: 15; v_call: TRBV6-5; cdr3_nt: TGTGCCAGCAGGGAGGGAGCGGGGGGTTCCTACGAGCAGTACTTC; cdr3_aa: CASREGAGGSYEQYF
clone_size: once; j_call: TRBJ2-2; d_call: TRBD2; cdr3_length: 14; v_call: TRBV6-6; cdr3_nt: TGTGCCAGCAGTTTAACTAGCGGGCTCGGGGAGCTGTTTTTT; cdr3_aa: CASSLTSGLGELFF
clone_size: .; j_call: TRBJ2-3; d_call: .; cdr3_length: 14; v_call: TRBV7-3; cdr3_nt: TGTGCCAGCGCCAGGGCCACAATGACAGATACGCAGTATTTT; cdr3_aa: CASARATMTDTQYF
clone_size: .; j_call: TRBJ2-7; d_call: .; cdr3_length: 15; v_call: TRBV7-9; cdr3_nt: TGTGCCAGCAGCTTACTGGGGGGACAGATGATGGAGCAGTACTTC; cdr3_aa: CASSLLGGQMMEQYF
clone_size: .; j_call: TRBJ1-1; d_call: TRBD1; cdr3_length: 14; v_call: TRBV6-5; cdr3_nt: TGTGCCAGCAGTTATTCCGGGACAGACTCACAAGCTTTCTTT; cdr3_aa: CASSYSGTDSQAFF
clone_size: .; j_call: TRBJ1-5; d_call: TRBD1; cdr3_length: 16; v_call: TRBV4-1; cdr3_nt: TGCGCCAGCAGCCTTACCGTCACAGGGGAGAGGCAGCCCCAGCATTTT; cdr3_aa: CASSLTVTGERQPQHF
clone_size: .; j_call: TRBJ1-6; d_call: TRBD1; cdr3_length: 13; v_call: TRBV28; cdr3_nt: TGTGCCAGCGGACGACAGGGGTTTTCACCCCTCCACTTT; cdr3_aa: CASGRQGFSPLHF
clone_size: .; j_call: TRBJ2-1; d_call: TRBD1; cdr3_length: 16; v_call: TRBV24-1; cdr3_nt: TGTGCCACCAGTGATTTGTCAGGGGGCGCCGACAATGAGCAGTTCTTC; cdr3_aa: CATSDLSGGADNEQFF
clone_size: .; j_call: TRBJ2-1; d_call: TRBD2; cdr3_length: 15; v_call: TRBV30; cdr3_nt: TGTGCCTGGACGACTAGCGGGAAGACCCACAATGAGCAGTTCTTC; cdr3_aa: CAWTTSGKTHNEQFF
clone_size: .; j_call: TRBJ2-1; d_call: TRBD2; cdr3_length: 17; v_call: TRBV5-1; cdr3_nt: TGCGCCAGCAGCTTGGGACCAACTAGCGGGGGATTAGATGAGCAGTTCTTC; cdr3_aa: CASSLGPTSGGLDEQFF
clone_size: .; j_call: TRBJ2-5; d_call: TRBD2; cdr3_length: 17; v_call: TRBV20-1; cdr3_nt: TGCAGTGCTAGTGGACTAGCGGGAGGGTTAGTTGGGGAGACCCAGTACTTC; cdr3_aa: CSASGLAGGLVGETQYF
clone_size: .; j_call: TRBJ1-6; d_call: .; cdr3_length: 15; v_call: TRBV30; cdr3_nt: TGTGCCTGGAGTGCAGACTCTAGTTATAATTCACCCCTCCACTTT; cdr3_aa: CAWSADSSYNSPLHF
clone_size: .; j_call: TRBJ2-7; d_call: TRBD1; cdr3_length: 15; v_call: TRBV5-1; cdr3_nt: TGCGCCAGCAGCTTGGTCGGCAGGGGGCCAGACGAGCAGTACTTC; cdr3_aa: CASSLVGRGPDEQYF
clone_size: .; j_call: TRBJ2-2; d_call: .; cdr3_length: 14; v_call: TRBV30; cdr3_nt: TGTGCCTGGAGAGGGTTGGGGGCTAACGGGGAGCTGTTTTTT; cdr3_aa: CAWRGLGANGELFF
clone_size: .; j_call: TRBJ2-1; d_call: TRBD2; cdr3_length: 16; v_call: TRBV9; cdr3_nt: TGTGCCAGCAGCGTAGAAGCGGGAGTGCGTTACAATGAGCAGTTCTTC; cdr3_aa: CASSVEAGVRYNEQFF
clone_size: .; j_call: TRBJ2-3; d_call: .; cdr3_length: 14; v_call: TRBV13; cdr3_nt: TGTGCCAGCAGCTTAGGGCTTAGAGAAGATACGCAGTATTTT; cdr3_aa: CASSLGLREDTQYF
clone_size: .; j_call: TRBJ1-4; d_call: TRBD1; cdr3_length: 14; v_call: TRBV5-1; cdr3_nt: TGCGCCAGCAGCTTCGGCAGGGGACAGGAAAAACTGTTTTTT; cdr3_aa: CASSFGRGQEKLFF
clone_size: few; j_call: TRBJ1-2; d_call: .; cdr3_length: 18; v_call: TRBV11-2; cdr3_nt: TGTGCCAGCAGCCTACTATCGGGGAAGGTAATCGCTAACTATGGCTACACCTTC; cdr3_aa: CASSLLSGKVIANYGYTF
clone_size: .; j_call: TRBJ1-5; d_call: .; cdr3_length: 14; v_call: TRBV30; cdr3_nt: TGTGCCTGGAGTGCGGGACACTACAATCAGCCCCAGCATTTT; cdr3_aa: CAWSAGHYNQPQHF
clone_size: .; j_call: TRBJ1-2; d_call: .; cdr3_length: 14; v_call: TRBV3-1/TRBV3-2; cdr3_nt: TGTGCCAGCAGCTACGCCGCAACAGGCTATGGCTACACCTTC; cdr3_aa: CASSYAATGYGYTF
clone_size: .; j_call: TRBJ1-1; d_call: .; cdr3_length: 14; v_call: TRBV5-1; cdr3_nt: TGCGCCAGCAGCTTGGCACAGCTTGGGACTGAAGCTTTCTTT; cdr3_aa: CASSLAQLGTEAFF
clone_size: .; j_call: TRBJ1-4; d_call: TRBD1; cdr3_length: 14; v_call: TRBV13; cdr3_nt: TGTGCCAGCAGCACGACAGGGACTAATGAAAAACTGTTTTTT; cdr3_aa: CASSTTGTNEKLFF
clone_size: .; j_call: TRBJ1-4; d_call: .; cdr3_length: 14; v_call: TRBV5-1; cdr3_nt: TGCGCCAGCAGCTTGGGGCAGATTAATGAAAAACTGTTTTTT; cdr3_aa: CASSLGQINEKLFF
clone_size: .; j_call: TRBJ2-4; d_call: .; cdr3_length: 20; v_call: TRBV3-1/TRBV3-2; cdr3_nt: TGTGCCAGCAGCCAAGAGTGGAGTCCGGCCGGTTACATAGCCAAAAACATTCAGTACTTC; cdr3_aa: CASSQEWSPAGYIAKNIQYF
clone_size: .; j_call: TRBJ2-2; d_call: .; cdr3_length: 15; v_call: TRBV11-3; cdr3_nt: TGTGCCAGCGGCCGTTGGCAGGGTAACACCGGGGAGCTGTTTTTT; cdr3_aa: CASGRWQGNTGELFF
clone_size: .; j_call: TRBJ1-1; d_call: TRBD1; cdr3_length: 16; v_call: TRBV7-9; cdr3_nt: TGTGCCAGCAGCTTAGTCAGGGGGGAGTGGAACACTGAAGCTTTCTTT; cdr3_aa: CASSLVRGEWNTEAFF
clone_size: .; j_call: TRBJ2-7; d_call: TRBD1; cdr3_length: 14; v_call: TRBV27; cdr3_nt: TGTGCCAGCAGTCCACAGGGGCTCTCCTACGAGCAGTACTTC; cdr3_aa: CASSPQGLSYEQYF
clone_size: .; j_call: TRBJ2-5; d_call: TRBD2; cdr3_length: 16; v_call: TRBV7-9; cdr3_nt: TGTGCCAGCAGCTTAGTCCCCCGGGGGGGCCGCGAGACCCAGTACTTC; cdr3_aa: CASSLVPRGGRETQYF
clone_size: .; j_call: TRBJ1-6; d_call: .; cdr3_length: 15; v_call: TRBV13; cdr3_nt: TGTGCCAGCAGCTTAGGGCAGGAGGTAGATTCACCCCTCCACTTT; cdr3_aa: CASSLGQEVDSPLHF
clone_size: .; j_call: TRBJ1-2; d_call: .; cdr3_length: 17; v_call: TRBV2; cdr3_nt: TGTGCCAGCAGTGAAGGGGTGACAGGTCCTGCTAACTATGGCTACACCTTC; cdr3_aa: CASSEGVTGPANYGYTF
clone_size: .; j_call: TRBJ1-3; d_call: .; cdr3_length: 16; v_call: TRBV19; cdr3_nt: TGTGCCAGTCTCCCCACGACACAGGGTTACGGAAACACCATATATTTT; cdr3_aa: CASLPTTQGYGNTIYF
clone_size: .; j_call: TRBJ1-3; d_call: .; cdr3_length: 14; v_call: TRBV3-1/TRBV3-2; cdr3_nt: TGTGCCAGCAGCAAGGGGCTCTCTGGAAACACCATATATTTT; cdr3_aa: CASSKGLSGNTIYF
clone_size: .; j_call: TRBJ1-2; d_call: .; cdr3_length: 13; v_call: TRBV12-3/TRBV12-4; cdr3_nt: TGTGCCAGCAGCCGGGGAGGGGACTATGGCTACACCTTC; cdr3_aa: CASSRGGDYGYTF
clone_size: .; j_call: TRBJ2-7; d_call: .; cdr3_length: 13; v_call: TRBV28; cdr3_nt: TGTGCCAGCAGTTTTTCTGTAACCTACGAGCAGTACTTC; cdr3_aa: CASSFSVTYEQYF